The 14 T cell receptor beta chains in this list originate from one sample, sequenced in a study of early T cells in non-severe SARS-CoV-2 infection. TCRdb re-derived calls from the 5' RACE reads in MiXCR, one entry per CDR3 protein. This table has approximately 50,000 distinct CDR3 sequences, 9.5% to 15% appearing once. Sequencing was carried out using whole blood. Receptor source: an adult who was a healthcare worker with PCR-confirmed SARS-CoV-2 infection or an uninfected control (not recorded which).

This clonotype was observed many times. The V gene is TRBV27, the J gene TRBJ1-5; D perhaps matches TRBD1 (5 bases). This CDR3 region has 17 residues. Germline CDR1 is MNHEY and CDR2 is SMNVEV (reference sequence). V was trimmed by 3 bases and J by 1 base, leaving 16 bases between them. The DNA of the CDR3 is TGTGCCAGCAGTTTCTCTCCCCCGGGGACCAGCAATCAGCCCCAGCATTTT. Amino acids: CASSFSPPGTSNQPQHF.

This clonotype was seen more than once but under ten times. This chain joins TRBV20-1 and TRBJ1-2; TRBD1 is a possible D gene (6 bases). Germline V gene lookup returns CDR1 DFQATT and CDR2 SNEGSKA (reference sequence). Trimming stripped 0 bases from V and 2 bases from J, with 10 bases between. CDR3 length equals 14 residues. The CDR3 protein is CSAREDRLNYGYTF. Here the CDR3 DNA reads TGCAGTGCTAGAGAGGACAGATTAAACTATGGCTACACCTTC.

This chain joins TRBV20-1 and TRBJ2-4, with a tentative D call TRBD2 (5 bases). Germline V CDR1 and CDR2: DFQATT, SNEGSKA (reference sequence). V was clipped by 3 bases and J by 3 bases, with 12 bases between them. The CDR3 is made up of 14 amino acids. The CDR3, as DNA: TGCAGTGCTAGCCCCCACGGGGACAAAAACATTCAGTACTTC. Translation: CSASPHGDKNIQYF.

This clonotype was counted a few times. This chain uses TRBV5-8 with TRBJ2-7; TRBD1 matches at 8 bases. The germline V gene has CDR1 SGHTS and CDR2 YDEGEE. V shed 2 bases and J 6 bases; nucleotides not matched to a gene: 10. The CDR3 contains 15 residues. This CDR3 is CASSLSGTGLSEQYF. CDR3 bases: TGTGCCAGCAGCTTATCCGGGACAGGACTCTCCGAGCAGTACTTC. The full variable domain, in which reference TRBV5-8 and TRBJ2-7 provide the parts outside the CDR3, is EAGVTQSPTHLIKTRGQQATLRCSPISGHTSVYWYQQALGLGLQFLLWYDEGEERNRGNFPPRFSGRQFPNYSSELNVNALELEDSALYLCASSLSGTGLSEQYFGPGTRLTVT.

This clonotype was seen a handful of times. This chain connects TRBV29-1 to TRBJ2-2; D might be TRBD2 (6 bases). Trimming cost V 4 bases and J 6 bases, with 12 bases left between them. Germline CDR1 is SQVTM and CDR2 is ANQGSEA. CDR3 length: 13 amino acids. The CDR3 DNA is TGCAGCGTTGGTGGAGGGGAAGCCGGGGAGCTGTTTTTT. Protein: CSVGGGEAGELFF.

For this clonotype: This sequence may be a read error, since a much larger clone differs from it by one base. The conserved phenylalanine or tryptophan normally closing the CDR3 is absent here, so this likely arose from a read error. This chain joins TRBV7-9 and TRBJ1-2; the D gene is possibly TRBD1 (5 bases). V was trimmed by 2 bases and J by 6 bases, leaving 16 bases between them. The CDR3 runs 15 residues. In germline, CDR1 is SEHNR, CDR2 FQNEAQ (reference sequence). CDR3 sequence (DNA): TGTGCCAGCAGCTTACCCCGTGGGGCGGATGATGGCTACACCTAC. Translating gives CASSLPRGADDGYTY.

The table lists this clonotype with a few counts. The gene calls are TRBV7-9 and TRBJ2-7, with TRBD2 as a possible D gene (7 bases). This CDR3 contains 16 residues. CDR1 and CDR2 from the germline V gene are SEHNR and FQNEAQ (reference sequence). Trimming shortened V by 4 bases and J by 0 bases, and 16 bases separated the two germline ends. CDR3 loop: CASSYPTGGGSYEQYF. CDR3 in DNA: TGTGCCAGCAGCTACCCAACGGGGGGCGGCTCCTACGAGCAGTACTTC.

The table lists this clonotype with many counts. This chain connects TRBV6-2 or TRBV6-3 to TRBJ2-1, with 8 bases identical to TRBD2. This CDR3 has 16 amino acids. V trimming: 7 bases; J trimming: 7 bases; junction bases outside the gene matches: 15. The germline gives CDR1 MNHEY, CDR2 SVGEGT. CDR3 sequence: CASTTERGPGRNEQFF. CDR3 DNA sequence: TGTGCCAGCACCACCGAGCGGGGGCCGGGTAGGAATGAGCAGTTCTTC.

The chain combines TRBV6-1 with TRBJ2-3, with 7 positions matching TRBD1. With V trimmed by 10 bases and J by 2 bases, 12 bases remained unmatched. Germline-derived CDR1 and CDR2 are MNHNS and SASEGT. This CDR3 has 15 residues. The CDR3 bases are TGTGCCACCAACCTGGGACAGTCCTCCACAGATACGCAGTATTTT. Protein sequence: CATNLGQSSTDTQYF.

This rearrangement joins TRBV12-3 or TRBV12-4 to TRBJ1-4; no definite D call. There are 12 residues in the CDR3. V shed 4 bases and J shed 8 bases, with 8 bases lying between them. CDR3 nucleotide sequence: TGTGCCAGCAGTTCCCGGACCGAAAAACTGTTTTTT. It specifies CASSSRTEKLFF.

This chain connects TRBV29-1 to TRBJ2-3; D gene unclear. The CDR3 has 14 amino acids. Germline CDR1 is SQVTM and CDR2 is ANQGSEA. V dropped 2 bases and J dropped 2 bases, with 11 bases sitting between them. CDR3 DNA sequence: TGCAGCGTTGAATCCCCCGGCCTCACAGATACGCAGTATTTT. It yields the protein CSVESPGLTDTQYF.

The table lists this clonotype with a few counts. The chain employs TRBV20-1 and TRBJ2-1, with TRBD2 matching over 9 bases. This CDR3 contains 16 residues. J was trimmed by 5 bases and V by 2 bases; bases with no gene match: 10. Per the germline V gene, CDR1 is DFQATT and CDR2 is SNEGSKA (reference sequence). The DNA of the CDR3 is TGCAGTGCTAGAATTAGTAGCGGGGGAAACAACAATGAGCAGTTCTTC. This gives the protein CSARISSGGNNNEQFF.

This clonotype was recorded at least ten times. The rearrangement links TRBV18 to TRBJ2-3, with no clear D. Germline CDR1 reads KGHSH; CDR2 reads LQKENI. This CDR3 spans 15 amino acids. With 0 bases removed from V and 2 bases from J, the gap between germline ends came to 9 bases. The CDR3 reads CASSPPGIVTDTQYF. CDR3 bases: TGTGCCAGCTCACCACCGGGAATAGTCACAGATACGCAGTATTTT.

The gene calls are TRBV5-1 and TRBJ2-3; D remains unclear. With 4 bases removed from V and 4 bases from J, the gap between germline ends came to 10 bases. The germline gives CDR1 SGHRS, CDR2 YFSETQ. The CDR3 is made up of 13 amino acids. CDR3 sequence reads: CASSPEWADTQYF. CDR3 nucleotide sequence: TGCGCCAGCAGCCCCGAATGGGCAGATACGCAGTATTTT. Based on the CDR3 plus reference TRBV5-1 and TRBJ2-3, the full variable domain is KAGVTQTPRYLIKTRGQQVTLSCSPISGHRSVSWYQQTPGQGLQFLFEYFSETQRNKGNFPGRFSGRQFSNSRSEMNVSTLELGDSALYLCASSPEWADTQYFGPGTRLTVL.